The rows below give T cell receptor beta chains drawn from one sample of a study of blood T cells in healthy people across ages. Each CDR3 protein is one row after TCRdb ran MiXCR on the 5' RACE reads. The repertoire has around 790,000 distinct CDR3 sequences, under 45% of them found once; the top ten carry around 21%. Sequenced input: blood. Every receptor here comes from a man in his fifties or sixties in good health. Each CDR3 is given with its conserved first and last residue. The order of the fields is J gene, D gene, V gene, clone size, CDR3 protein, CDR3 DNA. A D gene is named only where the DNA matches it firmly. Clone size, where shown, is once, few, many, or a class for clones that have expanded.

j_gene: TRBJ2-3
d_gene: NA
v_gene: TRBV7-3
abundance: NA
CDR3aa: CASSLGSGVTDTQYF
CDR3nt: TGTGCCAGCAGCTTAGGTTCAGGGGTAACAGATACGCAGTATTTT

j_gene: TRBJ2-7
d_gene: NA
v_gene: TRBV4-3
abundance: NA
CDR3aa: CASSQDPTVSYVQYF
CDR3nt: TGCGCCAGCAGCCAGGATCCGACAGTCTCCTACGTGCAGTACTTC

j_gene: TRBJ2-1
d_gene: TRBD1
v_gene: TRBV28
abundance: once
CDR3aa: CASSSSSGRGSYNERFF
CDR3nt: TGTGCCAGCAGTTCGTCCTCGGGCAGGGGGTCCTACAATGAGCGGTTCTTC

j_gene: TRBJ1-5
d_gene: NA
v_gene: TRBV4-1
abundance: NA
CDR3aa: CASSRSGGGNQPQHF
CDR3nt: TGCGCCAGCAGCCGCTCGGGTGGGGGCAATCAGCCCCAGCATTTT

j_gene: TRBJ2-7
d_gene: NA
v_gene: TRBV7-9
abundance: few
CDR3aa: CASSSEGGSTPYEQYF
CDR3nt: TGTGCCAGCAGCTCGGAGGGGGGTTCTACGCCTTACGAGCAGTACTTC

j_gene: TRBJ2-7
d_gene: TRBD1
v_gene: TRBV28
abundance: NA
CDR3aa: CASSLFPGQGSSYEQYF
CDR3nt: TGTGCCAGCAGTTTATTTCCGGGACAGGGGAGCTCCTACGAGCAGTACTTC

j_gene: TRBJ2-5
d_gene: NA
v_gene: TRBV6-2/TRBV6-3
abundance: NA
CDR3aa: CASSRSGYQETQYF
CDR3nt: TGTGCCAGCAGCAGGAGTGGGTACCAAGAGACCCAGTACTTC

j_gene: TRBJ2-3
d_gene: NA
v_gene: TRBV4-3
abundance: NA
CDR3aa: CASSQEDWRGLLSTDTQYF
CDR3nt: TGCGCCAGCAGCCAAGAAGATTGGAGGGGGCTACTTAGCACAGATACGCAGTATTTT

j_gene: TRBJ2-4
d_gene: TRBD1
v_gene: TRBV3-1
abundance: NA
CDR3aa: CAGSQGDRGSSKNIQYF
CDR3nt: TGTGCCGGCAGCCAGGGGGACAGGGGATCTTCCAAAAACATTCAGTACTTC

j_gene: TRBJ2-4
d_gene: NA
v_gene: TRBV12-3/TRBV12-4
abundance: NA
CDR3aa: CASSAALEQYF
CDR3nt: TGTGCCAGCAGTGCAGCTTTGGAGCAGTACTTC

j_gene: TRBJ2-7
d_gene: NA
v_gene: TRBV6-5
abundance: NA
CDR3aa: CASRPPWGGNEQYF
CDR3nt: TGTGCCAGCAGGCCCCCCTGGGGGGGCAATGAGCAGTACTTC

j_gene: TRBJ2-1
d_gene: NA
v_gene: TRBV15
abundance: NA
CDR3aa: CATSKSRTRNEQFF
CDR3nt: TGTGCCACCAGCAAGTCCCGGACCCGCAATGAGCAGTTCTTC

j_gene: TRBJ2-3
d_gene: NA
v_gene: TRBV10-3
abundance: few
CDR3aa: CAISARDSKSTDTQYF
CDR3nt: TGTGCCATCAGTGCCCGGGACTCCAAATCCACAGATACGCAGTATTTT

j_gene: TRBJ2-1
d_gene: NA
v_gene: TRBV7-2
abundance: NA
CDR3aa: CASGLGPGVNEQFF
CDR3nt: TGTGCCAGCGGCTTAGGGCCCGGTGTGAATGAGCAGTTCTTC

j_gene: TRBJ2-6
d_gene: NA
v_gene: TRBV20-1
abundance: NA
CDR3aa: CSARVLAGESSGANVLTF
CDR3nt: TGCAGTGCTAGAGTATTGGCAGGCGAGAGCTCTGGGGCCAACGTCCTGACTTTC

j_gene: TRBJ2-3
d_gene: TRBD2
v_gene: TRBV7-8
abundance: NA
CDR3aa: CASSPRTSGGIMTDTQYF
CDR3nt: TGTGCCAGCAGCCCACGGACTAGCGGGGGTATTATGACAGATACGCAGTATTTT

j_gene: TRBJ2-5
d_gene: NA
v_gene: TRBV4-1
abundance: few
CDR3aa: CASSPGEVGETQYF
CDR3nt: TGCGCCAGCAGCCCGGGGGAGGTCGGAGAGACCCAGTACTTC

j_gene: TRBJ1-2
d_gene: NA
v_gene: TRBV28
abundance: NA
CDR3aa: CTSSLSAAYGYTF
CDR3nt: TGTACCAGCAGTTTGTCGGCAGCCTATGGCTACACCTTC

j_gene: TRBJ2-5
d_gene: TRBD2
v_gene: TRBV6-2/TRBV6-3
abundance: NA
CDR3aa: CASSRLWTSGQETQYF
CDR3nt: TGTGCCAGCAGTCGACTCTGGACTAGCGGGCAAGAGACCCAGTACTTC

j_gene: TRBJ2-5
d_gene: NA
v_gene: TRBV15
abundance: NA
CDR3aa: CATSRVSGQIETQYF
CDR3nt: TGTGCCACCAGCAGAGTATCGGGGCAGATAGAGACCCAGTACTTC

j_gene: TRBJ2-7
d_gene: NA
v_gene: TRBV4-3
abundance: few
CDR3aa: CASSQGYRGLSYEQYF
CDR3nt: TGCGCCAGCAGCCAGGGGTACAGGGGACTCTCCTACGAGCAGTACTTC

j_gene: TRBJ1-2
d_gene: NA
v_gene: TRBV6-6
abundance: NA
CDR3aa: CASSYGGFDGYTF
CDR3nt: TGTGCCAGCAGTTACGGGGGTTTTGATGGCTACACCTTC

j_gene: TRBJ2-4
d_gene: NA
v_gene: TRBV5-1
abundance: NA
CDR3aa: CASSLQSRGQTAKNIQYF
CDR3nt: TGCGCCAGCAGCTTGCAGTCGAGAGGACAGACAGCCAAAAACATTCAGTACTTC

j_gene: TRBJ2-1
d_gene: TRBD2
v_gene: TRBV5-6
abundance: NA
CDR3aa: CASSLGLAGGLEQFF
CDR3nt: TGTGCCAGCAGCTTGGGACTAGCGGGGGGGCTTGAGCAGTTCTTC

j_gene: TRBJ2-1
d_gene: NA
v_gene: TRBV2
abundance: NA
CDR3aa: CATQVERSYNEQFF
CDR3nt: TGTGCCACGCAAGTGGAGCGTTCCTACAATGAGCAGTTCTTC

j_gene: TRBJ2-7
d_gene: TRBD1
v_gene: TRBV12-3/TRBV12-4
abundance: few
CDR3aa: CASSYGGPGTGWYEQYF
CDR3nt: TGTGCCAGCAGTTATGGGGGGCCCGGGACAGGGTGGTACGAGCAGTACTTC

j_gene: TRBJ2-3
d_gene: TRBD2
v_gene: TRBV6-1
abundance: few
CDR3aa: CASSPTGTSGGADTQYF
CDR3nt: TGTGCCAGCAGTCCGACTGGGACTAGCGGGGGAGCAGATACGCAGTATTTT

j_gene: TRBJ1-1
d_gene: NA
v_gene: TRBV7-9
abundance: NA
CDR3aa: CASSLEKGTEAFF
CDR3nt: TGTGCCAGCAGCTTAGAAAAGGGAACTGAAGCTTTCTTT

j_gene: TRBJ1-2
d_gene: TRBD1
v_gene: TRBV5-6
abundance: NA
CDR3aa: CASSLERAGGGLNGYTF
CDR3nt: TGTGCCAGCAGCTTGGAAAGGGCAGGGGGCGGATTAAATGGCTACACCTTC

j_gene: TRBJ2-5
d_gene: NA
v_gene: TRBV7-6
abundance: NA
CDR3aa: CASSLNHQETQYF
CDR3nt: TGTGCCAGCAGCTTAAACCACCAAGAGACCCAGTACTTC

j_gene: TRBJ2-5
d_gene: NA
v_gene: TRBV6-5
abundance: NA
CDR3aa: CASRRDTKETQYF
CDR3nt: TGTGCCAGCAGAAGGGACACTAAAGAGACCCAGTACTTC

j_gene: TRBJ2-1
d_gene: TRBD2
v_gene: TRBV7-2
abundance: few
CDR3aa: CASNKVSLAGGRNEQFF
CDR3nt: TGTGCCAGCAACAAAGTGTCACTAGCGGGGGGGCGCAATGAGCAGTTCTTC

j_gene: TRBJ2-3
d_gene: TRBD2
v_gene: TRBV3-1
abundance: few
CDR3aa: CASSQGLIAGADTQYF
CDR3nt: TGTGCCAGCAGCCAAGGTCTCATAGCGGGGGCAGATACGCAGTATTTT

j_gene: TRBJ2-7
d_gene: NA
v_gene: TRBV7-8
abundance: many
CDR3aa: CASSLAVEQYF
CDR3nt: TGTGCCAGCAGCTTAGCGGTGGAGCAGTACTTC

j_gene: TRBJ2-6
d_gene: NA
v_gene: TRBV5-1
abundance: many
CDR3aa: CASSTTGTSGANVLTF
CDR3nt: TGCGCCAGCAGCACTACCGGGACCTCTGGGGCCAACGTCCTGACTTTC

j_gene: TRBJ1-2
d_gene: NA
v_gene: TRBV4-3
abundance: few
CDR3aa: CASSLGHKTGSRPIYGYTF
CDR3nt: TGCGCCAGCAGTCTTGGCCACAAAACAGGTTCCAGGCCAATTTATGGCTACACCTTC

j_gene: TRBJ1-5
d_gene: TRBD1
v_gene: TRBV4-3
abundance: NA
CDR3aa: CASSQGTGLRPQHF
CDR3nt: TGCGCCAGCAGCCAAGGGACAGGGCTTCGGCCCCAGCATTTT

j_gene: TRBJ2-1
d_gene: NA
v_gene: TRBV10-3
abundance: NA
CDR3aa: CVISESVASYNEQFF
CDR3nt: TGTGTCATCAGTGAGTCTGTCGCCTCCTACAATGAGCAGTTCTTC

j_gene: TRBJ2-1
d_gene: TRBD2
v_gene: TRBV7-3
abundance: NA
CDR3aa: CASSYSSGGAYNEQFF
CDR3nt: TGTGCCAGCAGTTATTCTAGCGGGGGGGCCTACAATGAGCAGTTCTTC

j_gene: TRBJ1-2
d_gene: NA
v_gene: TRBV10-3
abundance: many
CDR3aa: CAISDRAGNYGYTF
CDR3nt: TGTGCCATCAGTGATCGGGCAGGGAACTATGGCTACACCTTC

j_gene: TRBJ2-5
d_gene: NA
v_gene: TRBV7-2
abundance: NA
CDR3aa: CASSSQATRDAQYF
CDR3nt: TGTGCCAGCAGCTCCCAGGCCACCCGGGATGCCCAGTACTTC

j_gene: TRBJ2-7
d_gene: NA
v_gene: TRBV11-2
abundance: NA
CDR3aa: CASSLEPAGGAHEQYF
CDR3nt: TGTGCCAGCAGCTTAGAACCCGCAGGGGGGGCACACGAGCAGTACTTC

j_gene: TRBJ2-3
d_gene: NA
v_gene: TRBV4-1
abundance: NA
CDR3aa: CASNRGDTDTQYF
CDR3nt: TGCGCCAGCAATAGGGGGGACACAGATACGCAGTATTTT